This TCR beta chain was found in a study of OX40 agonist ivuxolimab in advanced cancers. For the study at large: Three patients got partial responses; one had hepatocellular carcinoma and two had cutaneous melanoma. Findings and caveats of the study: Low levels of normalized T-cell clonal expansion also appeared in some nonresponders. At 0.1 to 3.0 mg/kg and by week 6, CD4+ and CD8+ T cells in the blood had expanded clonally. Expanded clones belonging to CD8+ T cells outnumbered, on average, those of CD4+.

Some clones are missing from TCRdb's copy, which holds only in-frame ones; the method was immunoSEQ multiplex PCR. Among about 70,000 clones, around 87% were seen once, and the ten largest hold approximately 2.6%. To note about this clone: The antigen is unknown.

The CDR3 is 14 amino acids. The V end lost 4 bases, the J end lost 3 bases, and 12 bases lay between the germline ends. Germline CDR1 and CDR2: SGHAT and FQNNGV. The rearrangement uses TRBV11-2 and TRBJ2-5, with TRBD1 as a possible D gene (6 bases). This sequence originates from an adult with an advanced solid tumor such as melanoma, head and neck, liver or kidney cancer. The sample consisted of CD4+ or CD8+ T cells sorted from blood, taken in a trial of the OX40 agonist ivuxolimab. CDR3 protein: CASSSGPGEETQYF. The CDR3 DNA sequence: TGTGCCAGCAGCTCCGGGCCAGGGGAAGAGACCCAGTACTTC.